This passage covers 30 T cell receptor beta chains from one sample sequenced in a study of cytomegalovirus exposure and HLA in healthy donors (dated by TCRdb to about 2017). Receptor libraries were prepared by the immunoSEQ multiplex PCR assay. For the multiplex PCR, a mixture combining 60 forward primers for TCR Vbeta segments and 13 reverse primers for TCR Jbeta segments was used. TCRdb took this table from immuneACCESS and kept in-frame rearrangements with V and J called. Such tables lack part of the clones; where checked against another copy, unresolved V genes explain under half of the gap, and the rest is unexplained. The sample table records around 100,000 clones; approximately 70% of these occur just once. Jointly, the top ten make up approximately 11% of the sample. The sample comprised PBMCs. The receptors come from a man aged 35-49 years in good health and CMV-seropositive.

The chain is built from TRBV2 and TRBJ1-4, with D tentatively TRBD1 (5 bases). V lost 7 bases to trimming and J lost 4 bases, with 13 bases between them. Germline V CDR1 and CDR2: SNHLY, FYNNEI. The CDR3 is 14 amino acids. The CDR3 sequence: CASKGSGSNEKLFF. The CDR3 DNA follows: TGTGCCAGCAAGGGGTCCGGGAGTAATGAAAAACTGTTTTTT. Together with reference TRBV2 and TRBJ1-4, the CDR3 gives the full variable domain: EPEVTQTPSHQVTQMGQEVILRCVPISNHLYFYWYRQILGQKVEFLVSFYNNEISEKSEIFDDQFSVERPDGSNFTLKIRSTKLEDSAMYFCASKGSGSNEKLFFGSGTQLSVL.

This sequence joins TRBV29-1 and TRBJ1-4, with TRBD1 matching 10 bases. J gave up 7 bases and V 0 bases, and 5 bases lay outside the gene matches. CDR1 and CDR2 (germline): SQVTM, ANQGSEA. The CDR3 spans 15 residues. CDR3 region: CSVEEGTGDGEKLFF. The DNA of the CDR3 is TGCAGCGTTGAAGAAGGGACAGGGGACGGTGAAAAACTGTTTTTT.

This chain connects TRBV6-5 to TRBJ1-2; weak D call: TRBD1 (5 bases). Germline V gene lookup returns CDR1 MNHEY and CDR2 SVGAGI. V gave up 0 bases and J gave up 4 bases, with 12 bases separating them. CDR3 length equals 15 residues. CDR3: CASSYSAGPAYGYTF. The CDR3 DNA reads as TGTGCCAGCAGTTACTCCGCAGGGCCTGCCTATGGCTACACCTTC.

The chain recombines TRBV10-3 with TRBJ1-5; D is ambiguous. CDR1 is ENHRY and CDR2 is SYGVKD in the germline V gene. The V gene lost 4 bases and the J gene lost 2 bases, with 15 bases spanning the gap. CDR3 length: 16 amino acids. This chain's CDR3 is CAISAGAVTGNQPQHF. CDR3 bases: TGTGCCATCAGTGCGGGAGCTGTTACTGGCAATCAGCCCCAGCATTTT.

In its sample, this clone was seen a few times. The chain carries TRBV4-3 and TRBJ2-2, with 8 bases matching TRBD1. V lost 0 bases and J lost 7; bases outside the gene matches: 4. There are 15 residues in the CDR3. Germline V gene sequence: CDR1 LGHNA, CDR2 YSLEER. The CDR3 loop reads CASSQEAGGSGELFF. CDR3 in DNA: TGCGCCAGCAGCCAAGAGGCAGGGGGCAGCGGGGAGCTGTTTTTT.

The J gene is TRBJ1-1, the V gene TRBV6-5, with no clear D. CDR3 length: 15 amino acids. V lost 5 bases, J lost 0 bases, and 13 bases lay in between. CDR1 MNHEY and CDR2 SVGAGI come from the germline V gene. The CDR3 reads CASSHPVSMNTEAFF. The CDR3 coding sequence is TGTGCCAGCAGTCACCCCGTGAGCATGAACACTGAAGCTTTCTTT.

J is TRBJ2-5 and V is TRBV20-1, with 7 bases fitting TRBD2. CDR3 length: 11 amino acids. Germline V CDR1 and CDR2: DFQATT, SNEGSKA (reference sequence). J was trimmed by 7 bases and V by 3 bases; bases with no gene match: 2. As DNA, the CDR3 is TGCAGTGCTAGTCGCGGGGGGACCCAGTACTTC. Its translation is CSASRGGTQYF.

The rearrangement links TRBV7-9 to TRBJ2-2, with D unresolved. The CDR3 consists of 11 residues. V was trimmed by 8 bases and J by 5 bases, leaving 6 bases between them. Germline V gene lookup returns CDR1 SEHNR and CDR2 FQNEAQ (reference sequence). This CDR3 reads CASPLTGELFF. The CDR3 DNA is TGTGCCAGCCCACTAACCGGGGAGCTGTTTTTT.

This clone was picked up a small number of times. This rearrangement joins TRBV5-8 to TRBJ2-7; TRBD1 aligns across 7 bases. CDR3 size: 14 residues. With V trimmed by 4 bases and J by 5 bases, 9 bases remained unmatched. Germline values: CDR1 SGHTS, CDR2 YDEGEE. CDR3 DNA sequence: TGTGCCAGCAGCCCGGAGACAGGGAGTCACGAGCAGTACGTC. It encodes CASSPETGSHEQYV.

This clone was seen a handful of times. The chain couples TRBV6-6 to TRBJ2-6; D not resolved. Trimming took 5 bases from V and 4 from J, leaving 9 bases between them. The CDR3 loop spans 14 amino acids. Germline assignment: CDR1 MNHNY and CDR2 SVGAGI (reference sequence). The chain's CDR3 is CASSPDMGANVLTF. CDR3 nucleotide sequence: TGTGCCAGCAGTCCTGACATGGGGGCCAACGTCCTGACTTTC.

This clone has only one observation. This sequence joins TRBV5-1 and TRBJ1-3; D is undetermined. Germline CDR1 SGHRS, CDR2 YFSETQ. Trimming took off 2 bases at V and 0 bases at J, with 9 bases between the two ends. The CDR3 has 15 amino acids. CDR3 sequence: CASSFAGSSGNTIYF. The CDR3 DNA reads TGCGCCAGCAGCTTCGCGGGGAGCTCTGGAAACACCATATATTTT.

This chain connects TRBV11-2 to TRBJ1-1, with a possible D match to TRBD1 (6 bases). The CDR3 length is 14 residues. Germline values: CDR1 SGHAT, CDR2 FQNNGV. Trimming stripped 4 bases from V and 1 base from J, with 10 bases between. The CDR3 DNA reads as TGTGCCAGCAGCTCGGTCAGGGGGAACACTGAAGCTTTCTTT. Residues: CASSSVRGNTEAFF. The whole variable domain, filled in from reference TRBV11-2 and TRBJ1-1, reads EAGVAQSPRYKIIEKRQSVAFWCNPISGHATLYWYQQILGQGPKLLIQFQNNGVVDDSQLPKDRFSAERLKGVDSTLKIQPAKLEDSAVYLCASSSVRGNTEAFFGQGTRLTVV.

The V call is TRBV5-1, the J call TRBJ1-1, with 7 bases fitting TRBD1. The V gene end was trimmed by 4 bases and the J gene end by 1 base; junction bases not matched to a gene: 1. CDR1 is SGHRS and CDR2 is YFSETQ in the germline V gene. This CDR3 is 13 amino acids long. CDR3 region: CASSRTGNTEAFF. Here the CDR3 DNA reads TGCGCCAGCAGCCGGACAGGGAACACTGAAGCTTTCTTT.

J is TRBJ2-7 and V is TRBV7-9, with D unclear. Per the germline V gene, CDR1 is SEHNR and CDR2 is FQNEAQ (reference sequence). The CDR3 totals 14 residues. V lost 5 bases and J 9 bases, leaving 20 bases between the germline ends. CDR3 sequence reads: CASSTQSGSFRQYF. CDR3 nucleotide sequence: TGTGCCAGCAGCACTCAATCCGGGTCGTTCCGGCAGTACTTC.

Concerning this clone itself: Germline is not matched at one junction end, which may reflect a read error. For the CDR3, the DNA is TGTGCCAGCAGTGAAGGACAGGAGAGTCAGCCCCAGAATTTT. It specifies CASSEGQESQPQNF. The chain couples TRBV6-1 to TRBJ1-5, with D possibly matching TRBD1 (6 bases). The germline CDR1 and CDR2 sequences are MNHNS and SASEGT. CDR3 length equals 14 residues.

In nucleotides, the CDR3 is TGTGCCAGTAGTACGGACAGACAGAACACTGAAGCTTTCTTT. Its protein is CASSTDRQNTEAFF. The chain links TRBV19 to TRBJ1-1; a possible D gene is TRBD1 (6 bases). V lost 4 bases and J 1 base, leaving 10 bases between the germline ends. This CDR3 spans 14 amino acids. The V gene's germline CDR1 is LNHDA and CDR2 SQIVND (reference sequence).

The chain carries TRBV5-6 and TRBJ2-5; 7 bases are a match to TRBD2. This CDR3 region has 15 residues. V gave up 0 bases and J gave up 1 base; unmatched junction bases: 3. The germline gives CDR1 SGHDT, CDR2 YYEEEE. In nucleotides, the CDR3 is TGTGCCAGCAGCTTGGGGCGGGGGATCCAAGAGACCCAGTACTTC. Its protein product is CASSLGRGIQETQYF.

The chain carries TRBV7-9 and TRBJ2-3; 8 bases fit TRBD2. V lost 1 base, J lost 2 bases, and 8 bases stayed unmatched. The germline V gene has CDR1 SEHNR and CDR2 FQNEAQ (reference sequence). The CDR3 has 17 amino acids. CDR3 bases: TGTGCCAGCAGCTTAGATCCCACTAGCGGAGACACAGATACGCAGTATTTT. It specifies CASSLDPTSGDTDTQYF.

Here the CDR3 DNA reads TGTGCCAGCAGCCCCGCGGCTATAGCGGGAGGGCCCTACGAGCAGTACTTC. Translated, it gives CASSPAAIAGGPYEQYF. The chain combines TRBV28 with TRBJ2-7; TRBD2 matches 11 bases. Germline values: CDR1 MDHEN, CDR2 SYDVKM. There are 17 residues in the CDR3. The V gene end was trimmed by 6 bases and the J gene end by 2 bases; junction bases not matched to a gene: 12.

In its sample, this clone was seen a few times. The chain has TRBV9 and TRBJ1-4; D unclear. The CDR3 spans 15 residues. CDR1 and CDR2 from the germline V gene are SGDLS and YYNGEE. Trimming pared 4 bases from V and 0 bases from J, leaving 10 bases between. The CDR3 DNA sequence: TGTGCCAGCAGCCCCGAGGGTGCAACTAATGAAAAACTGTTTTTT. Translating gives CASSPEGATNEKLFF.

The chain carries TRBV13 and TRBJ1-5; TRBD1 agrees at 7 bases. Germline CDR1 reads PRHDT; CDR2 reads FYEKMQ (reference sequence). V shed 5 bases, J shed 0 bases, and the junction held 7 bases outside the gene matches. This CDR3 has 16 residues. CDR3 amino acids: CASSIGTAYSNQPQHF. The CDR3 DNA reads TGTGCCAGCAGCATCGGGACAGCTTATAGCAATCAGCCCCAGCATTTT.

This clone was found a few times. The rearrangement joins TRBV27 to TRBJ2-1, with 7 nucleotides matching TRBD1. Per germline, CDR1 MNHEY and CDR2 SMNVEV (reference sequence). V gave up 7 bases and J gave up 6 bases; unmatched junction bases: 6. This CDR3 comprises 13 residues. As DNA, the CDR3 is TGTGCCAGCAACCAAGGGACAGCCAATGAGCAGTTCTTC. Amino acid sequence: CASNQGTANEQFF.

The chain combines TRBV6-5 with TRBJ2-4; 10 bases line up with TRBD2. J was trimmed by 6 bases and V by 5 bases; bases with no gene match: 7. Germline V CDR1 and CDR2: MNHEY, SVGAGI. CDR3 length: 15 residues. The CDR3 DNA reads as TGTGCCAGCAGTCTCAGCGGGAGGGGGCCAAACATTCAGTACTTC. Translating gives CASSLSGRGPNIQYF.

J is TRBJ2-7 and V is TRBV5-8; a weak D match, TRBD2 (6 bases). V was trimmed by 4 bases and J by 0 bases, leaving 14 bases between them. Germline V gene lookup returns CDR1 SGHTS and CDR2 YDEGEE. The CDR3 contains 15 residues. Written as DNA, the CDR3 is TGTGCCAGCAGCCGACCGGGACTCAGCTCCTACGAGCAGTACGTC. This sequence encodes CASSRPGLSSYEQYV.

This clone has only one observation. J is TRBJ2-5 and V is TRBV4-2; TRBD2 matches 11 bases. V lost 0 bases, J lost 4 bases, and 4 bases stayed unmatched. From germline, CDR1 is LGHNA and CDR2 YNFKEQ. The CDR3 is 16 amino acids. The CDR3, as DNA: TGTGCCAGCAGCCAAGAAACTAGCGGGAGCGGAGAGACCCAGTACTTC. Amino acids: CASSQETSGSGETQYF.

The count of this clone is one. This chain uses TRBV13 with TRBJ1-2; D not certain. V lost 0 bases to trimming and J lost 7 bases, with 21 bases between them. The V gene's germline CDR1 is PRHDT and CDR2 FYEKMQ (reference sequence). The CDR3 covers 17 residues. CDR3 amino acids: CASSLGSDSAGVAGYTF. The CDR3 DNA sequence: TGTGCCAGCAGCTTAGGCAGCGATTCAGCCGGGGTGGCTGGCTACACCTTC.

The chain carries TRBV9 and TRBJ2-1; 9 nucleotides agree with TRBD1. Per the germline V gene, CDR1 is SGDLS and CDR2 is YYNGEE. The CDR3 has 16 residues. J lost 6 bases, V lost 3 bases, and 10 bases had no gene match. CDR3 DNA sequence: TGTGCCAGCAGCGCCCGAACCGGGACAGGGAGCAATGAGCAGTTCTTC. Its protein product is CASSARTGTGSNEQFF.

Concerning this clone itself: A junction end diverges from the germline sequence, so it may reflect a read error. The chain couples TRBV7-7 to TRBJ2-1, with a tentative D call TRBD2 (5 bases). From germline, CDR1 is SSHAT and CDR2 FNYEAQ (reference sequence). There are 15 residues in the CDR3. CDR3 in DNA: TGTGCTAGCAGCCCTAACAAGGAGGCCTACAATGAGCAGTTCTTC. Protein: CASSPNKEAYNEQFF. Looking up the rest from reference TRBV7-7 and TRBJ2-1 gives the full variable domain: GAGVSQSPRYKVTKRGQDVTLRCDPISSHATLYWYQQALGQGPEFLTYFNYEAQPDKSGLPSDRFSAERPEGSISTLTIQRTEQRDSAMYRCASSPNKEAYNEQFFGPGTRLTVL.

This clone was detected only a few times. The rearrangement joins TRBV19 to TRBJ1-3; D is undetermined. CDR1 and CDR2 from the germline V gene are LNHDA and SQIVND (reference sequence). V lost 3 bases and J lost 0, with 6 bases in between. The CDR3 loop spans 14 amino acids. CDR3 nucleotides: TGTGCCAGTAGTATTACAGCCTCTGGAAACACCATATATTTT. Translating it yields CASSITASGNTIYF.

Here the CDR3 reads CATETGHYGYTF. In DNA form, the CDR3 reads TGTGCCACCGAGACAGGGCACTATGGCTACACCTTC. The chain is built from TRBV19 and TRBJ1-2, with TRBD1 identical over 7 bases. There are 12 residues in the CDR3. J lost 3 bases, V lost 10 bases, and 5 bases had no gene match. The germline CDR1 and CDR2 sequences are LNHDA and SQIVND (reference sequence).